This T cell receptor beta chain was identified in a study of blood T cell repertoires in COVID-19. About the study: Donors in the United States, Italy and Spain gave samples during acute or convalescent COVID-19.

This clone was observed a few times. The CDR3 sequence is 14 residues long. Trimming removed 5 bases from V and 4 bases from J; junction bases left unmatched: 6. From germline, CDR1 is SQVTM and CDR2 ANQGSEA. Sequencing used immunoSEQ multiplex PCR; TCRdb keeps in-frame clones, though not all of them. Of around 130,000 clones in the sample, around 90% were seen once. What was sequenced was peripheral blood. V is TRBV29-1 and J is TRBJ1-2; 11 nucleotides line up with TRBD1. This TCR derives from a man between 60 and 75 years old with active or convalescent COVID-19. The CDR3 sequence is CSVSSGTGGYGYTF. The CDR3, as DNA: TGCAGCGTTTCTTCCGGGACAGGGGGCTATGGCTACACCTTC.